These 27 T cell receptor beta chains came from one sample sequenced in a study of cytomegalovirus exposure and HLA in healthy donors. Researchers ran the PCR with 60 Vbeta and 13 Jbeta primers. Sequencing used immunoSEQ multiplex PCR; TCRdb keeps in-frame clones, though not all of them. The sample includes about 180,000 clones, about 85% of them seen just once. The sequencing sample was made of PBMCs. The receptors shown here come from a boy younger than 10 in good health and CMV-seronegative.

The sample holds one count of this clone. The CDR3 DNA reads TGTGTCACCGCACTGCCACAAGAGACCCAGTACTTC. Residues: CVTALPQETQYF. The genes are TRBV7-9 and TRBJ2-5; D gene unclear. Looked up from germline, CDR1 is SEHNR and CDR2 is FQNEAQ (reference sequence). The CDR3 has 12 amino acids.

This clone occurred once. The J gene is TRBJ1-5, the V gene TRBV6-5; D gene ambiguous. The V gene lost 5 bases and the J gene lost 3 bases, with 8 bases spanning the gap. This CDR3 has 13 residues. Germline assignment: CDR1 MNHEY and CDR2 SVGAGI. In DNA form, the CDR3 reads TGTGCCAGCAGTCGGGAGTCCAATCAGCCCCAGCATTTT. Its translation is CASSRESNQPQHF.

The chain links TRBV28 to TRBJ2-7; unclear D gene. Germline CDR1 MDHEN, CDR2 SYDVKM. Trimming removed 0 bases from V and 5 bases from J, with 8 bases in between. The CDR3 extends over 13 amino acids. In nucleotides, the CDR3 is TGTGCCAGCAGTTTATGGCATCCGGACGAGCAGTACTTC. Translation gives CASSLWHPDEQYF.

The chain has TRBV11-2 and TRBJ1-6, with a tentative D call TRBD1 (5 bases). Germline-derived CDR1 and CDR2 are SGHAT and FQNNGV. V was cut by 2 bases and J by 10 bases, with 15 bases left in between. The CDR3 contains 15 residues. CDR3 sequence reads: CASSLFGQGDSPLHF. For the CDR3, the DNA is TGTGCCAGCAGCTTATTCGGGCAGGGTGACTCACCCCTCCACTTT.

The J gene is TRBJ1-1, the V gene TRBV10-2; D possibly corresponds to TRBD1 (6 bases). Germline V gene lookup returns CDR1 WSHSY and CDR2 SAAADI. This CDR3 region has 11 residues. V lost 10 bases to trimming and J lost 3 bases, with 9 bases between them. CDR3 nucleotides: TGCGCCATACAGGGATACACTGAAGCTTTCTTT. It codes for CAIQGYTEAFF.

This chain uses TRBV7-9 with TRBJ2-1; 9 positions match TRBD2. The CDR3 totals 15 residues. Germline-derived CDR1 and CDR2 are SEHNR and FQNEAQ (reference sequence). V lost 5 bases and J lost 7; bases outside the gene matches: 9. The CDR3 spells CASSPGTSMRNEQFF. The CDR3 DNA follows: TGTGCCAGCAGCCCAGGGACTAGCATGCGGAATGAGCAGTTCTTC.

The chain recombines TRBV7-9 with TRBJ2-5; the D gene is possibly TRBD1 (6 bases). Germline V gives CDR1 SEHNR, CDR2 FQNEAQ (reference sequence). The V end was cut by 1 base, the J end by 1 base, with 7 bases between. CDR3 length equals 14 residues. CDR3 DNA: TGTGCCAGCAGCTTAGTAGGGGGCCAAGAGACCCAGTACTTC. This sequence encodes CASSLVGGQETQYF.

This sequence joins TRBV15 and TRBJ2-7; perhaps TRBD1 as D (6 bases). The ends were cut back, 5 bases at V and 2 bases at J, with 16 bases in the middle. In germline, CDR1 is LNHNV, CDR2 YYDKDF (reference sequence). CDR3 length: 15 residues. The CDR3 nucleotides are TGTGCCACCAGCTACCGGGACACAGGAACCTACGAGCAGTACTTC. This sequence encodes CATSYRDTGTYEQYF. Based on the CDR3 plus reference TRBV15 and TRBJ2-7, the full variable domain is DAMVIQNPRYQVTQFGKPVTLSCSQTLNHNVMYWYQQKSSQAPKLLFHYYDKDFNNEADTPDNFQSRRPNTSFCFLDIRSPGLGDTAMYLCATSYRDTGTYEQYFGPGTRLTVT.

V usage is TRBV19 and J usage is TRBJ1-2; D gene uncertain. Germline V gene data show CDR1 as LNHDA and CDR2 as SQIVND (reference sequence). This CDR3 is built from 13 residues. V was clipped by 1 base and J by 6 bases, with 9 bases between them. CDR3 protein: CASSIVGEDGYTF. The DNA for the CDR3 is TGTGCCAGTAGTATAGTCGGAGAGGATGGCTACACCTTC. Complete variable domain (other parts from reference TRBV19 and TRBJ1-2): DGGITQSPKYLFRKEGQNVTLSCEQNLNHDAMYWYRQDPGQGLRLIYYSQIVNDFQKGDIAEGYSVSREKKESFPLTVTSAQKNPTAFYLCASSIVGEDGYTFGSGTRLTVV.

In its sample, this clone was seen once. The chain recombines TRBV5-1 with TRBJ2-2; the match to TRBD1 covers 11 bases. Unmatched junction bases numbered 5, after V lost 4 bases and J lost 6 bases. The CDR3 length is 15 residues. Germline V gives CDR1 SGHRS, CDR2 YFSETQ. The CDR3: CASSTGDRGAGELFF. In DNA form, the CDR3 reads TGCGCCAGCAGCACAGGGGACAGGGGGGCCGGGGAGCTGTTTTTT. Together with reference TRBV5-1 and TRBJ2-2, the CDR3 gives the full variable domain: KAGVTQTPRYLIKTRGQQVTLSCSPISGHRSVSWYQQTPGQGLQFLFEYFSETQRNKGNFPGRFSGRQFSNSRSEMNVSTLELGDSALYLCASSTGDRGAGELFFGEGSRLTVL.

The CDR3 here is CASSPVPEVGTEAFF. DNA of the CDR3: TGTGCCAGCTCACCGGTCCCGGAGGTGGGCACTGAAGCTTTCTTT. The chain uses TRBV18 and TRBJ1-1; D remains ambiguous. Germline CDR1 KGHSH, CDR2 LQKENI. The CDR3 is 15 residues long. The germline V and J ends were trimmed by 3 bases and 4 bases, with 15 bases remaining between them.

This rearrangement joins TRBV27 to TRBJ2-5; the match to TRBD1 covers 8 bases. The germline V gene has CDR1 MNHEY and CDR2 SMNVEV (reference sequence). The V segment lost 5 bases and the J segment 4 bases; nucleotides outside the gene matches: 6. The CDR3 runs 14 residues. CDR3 DNA: TGTGCCAGCAGTCCGCAGGGGGCTGGAGAGACCCAGTACTTC. Protein: CASSPQGAGETQYF.

The V call is TRBV18, the J call TRBJ1-4; D uncertain. V was trimmed by 6 bases and J by 8 bases, leaving 13 bases between them. Germline CDR1 and CDR2: KGHSH and LQKENI. This CDR3 has 13 amino acids. CDR3 nucleotide sequence: TGTGCCAGCTCGCTTAAGGAGGGAGAAAAACTGTTTTTT. Protein product: CASSLKEGEKLFF.

This chain links TRBV5-4 with TRBJ1-1; D perhaps matches TRBD1 (5 bases). Trimming took off 4 bases at V and 1 base at J, with 14 bases between the two ends. The V gene's germline CDR1 is SGHNT and CDR2 YYREEE (reference sequence). There are 15 residues in the CDR3. The CDR3 DNA follows: TGTGCCAGCAGCCCCCAGGGCCTTACGAACACTGAAGCTTTCTTT. Its protein is CASSPQGLTNTEAFF.

On this clone: Sequence at one end of the junction differs from germline and may be a read error. The same CDR3 arises from other DNA sequences in this sample as well. J is TRBJ2-5 and V is TRBV10-1; D perhaps matches TRBD2 (6 bases). Germline V CDR1 and CDR2: WNHNN, SYGVQD (reference sequence). CDR3 length: 17 residues. DNA of the CDR3: TGCGCCAGCAGTGAGTCGAGGCGGGGACGGTACCAGGAGACCCAGTACTTC. This encodes CASSESRRGRYQETQYF.

This clone was seen only a few times. The rearrangement uses TRBV13 and TRBJ2-1, with 9 bases fitting TRBD2. V lost 0 bases, J lost 7 bases, and 10 bases stayed unmatched. CDR1 is PRHDT, CDR2 FYEKMQ, per germline (reference sequence). This CDR3 region has 17 residues. The CDR3 is CASSLGRSVSGSNEQFF. In DNA form, the CDR3 reads TGTGCCAGCAGCTTAGGGCGTAGTGTTAGCGGGAGTAATGAGCAGTTCTTC.

This chain uses TRBV28 with TRBJ1-1, with D possibly TRBD1 on 5 matching bases. Germline V lookup: CDR1 MDHEN, CDR2 SYDVKM. Trimming stripped 6 bases from V and 1 base from J, with 18 bases between. The CDR3 totals 16 residues. The CDR3: CASSLSFGHPNTEAFF. CDR3 coding DNA: TGTGCCAGCAGCCTTTCATTTGGACACCCGAACACTGAAGCTTTCTTT.

The gene calls are TRBV7-3 and TRBJ2-1; D is possibly TRBD2 (5 bases). The CDR3 contains 13 residues. The V end was cut by 5 bases, the J end by 8 bases, with 13 bases between. CDR1 and CDR2 (germline): SGHTA, FQGTGA. In DNA, the CDR3 is TGTGCCAGCAGCATCGACCCGGAGGATGAGCAGTTCTTC. This sequence encodes CASSIDPEDEQFF. Full variable domain (outside the CDR3, taken from reference TRBV7-3 and TRBJ2-1): GAGVSQTPSNKVTEKGKYVELRCDPISGHTALYWYRQSLGQGPEFLIYFQGTGAADDSGLPNDRFFAVRPEGSVSTLKIQRTERGDSAVYLCASSIDPEDEQFFGPGTRLTVL.

V gene TRBV19 combines with J gene TRBJ1-5; no firm D call. The CDR3 loop spans 13 amino acids. V was clipped by 6 bases and J by 2 bases, with 8 bases between them. Germline V gene data show CDR1 as LNHDA and CDR2 as SQIVND (reference sequence). CDR3 loop: CASRQIRNQPQHF. DNA of the CDR3: TGTGCCAGTAGACAGATCCGCAATCAGCCCCAGCATTTT.

The V and J genes are TRBV28 and TRBJ1-2, with D unclear. The CDR3 is made up of 13 amino acids. Deletions cut 4 bases from V and 4 bases from J, with 10 bases between. Germline CDR1 reads MDHEN; CDR2 reads SYDVKM. DNA of the CDR3: TGTGCCAGCAGTTACCCGGGGAGCTATGGCTACACCTTC. The encoded protein is CASSYPGSYGYTF.

The chain couples TRBV5-1 to TRBJ1-1; D gene ambiguous. The CDR3 has 14 amino acids. V was trimmed by 4 bases and J by 3 bases, leaving 13 bases between them. Germline V gene data show CDR1 as SGHRS and CDR2 as YFSETQ. The CDR3 DNA reads as TGCGCCAGCAGCATCATGAGAGCGGACACTGAAGCTTTCTTT. Translated: CASSIMRADTEAFF.

This chain joins TRBV2 and TRBJ2-5; D gene uncertain. CDR3 length: 14 amino acids. Deletions cut 8 bases from V and 2 bases from J, with 15 bases between. CDR1 and CDR2 from the germline V gene are SNHLY and FYNNEI. The CDR3 sequence: CASWLGWRQETQYF. The CDR3 DNA reads as TGTGCCAGCTGGTTGGGTTGGAGACAAGAGACCCAGTACTTC.

The V gene is TRBV7-8, the J gene TRBJ2-5; 10 positions match TRBD1. V dropped 5 bases and J dropped 5; count of bases not matched to a gene: 8. This CDR3 is 15 amino acids long. The V gene's germline CDR1 is SGHVS and CDR2 FQNEAQ. Here the CDR3 DNA reads TGTGCCAGCAGCGCCGACAGGGGGCGGCTTGAGACCCAGTACTTC. Its protein product is CASSADRGRLETQYF.

This rearrangement joins TRBV5-1 to TRBJ1-1; weak D call: TRBD1 (5 bases). There are 14 residues in the CDR3. V lost 1 base and J 6 bases, leaving 13 bases between the germline ends. Germline CDR1 is SGHRS and CDR2 is YFSETQ. CDR3 coding DNA: TGCGCCAGCAGCTTGATAAGGGGATCCGCTGAAGCTTTCTTT. It is translated as CASSLIRGSAEAFF.

The V and J genes are TRBV25-1 and TRBJ2-3, with TRBD2 identical over 11 bases. The junction had 6 bases not matched to a gene; V was cut back by 4 bases and J by 3 bases. Per germline, CDR1 MGHDK and CDR2 SYGVNS. This CDR3 comprises 16 residues. The CDR3 nucleotides are TGTGCCAGCAGTGCATTAGCGGGAGGGCCGACAGATACGCAGTATTTT. This sequence encodes CASSALAGGPTDTQYF.

This clone has just a few counts. This chain uses TRBV19 with TRBJ1-1; TRBD1 agrees at 8 bases. The germline gives CDR1 LNHDA, CDR2 SQIVND (reference sequence). The ends lost 5 bases at V and 5 bases at J; junction bases unmatched: 10. This CDR3 region has 15 residues. CDR3 bases: TGTGCCAGTAGTTCTCCCCGGGACAGGAGGACTGAAGCTTTCTTT. It specifies CASSSPRDRRTEAFF.

This chain connects TRBV28 to TRBJ2-3; D is undetermined. The CDR3 is made up of 15 amino acids. Germline V gives CDR1 MDHEN, CDR2 SYDVKM. The V end lost 3 bases, the J end lost 7 bases, and 17 bases lay between the germline ends. DNA for the CDR3: TGTGCCAGCAGTTTCACGCAGCGAAAGAGCCATACGCAGTATTTT. Amino acids: CASSFTQRKSHTQYF.